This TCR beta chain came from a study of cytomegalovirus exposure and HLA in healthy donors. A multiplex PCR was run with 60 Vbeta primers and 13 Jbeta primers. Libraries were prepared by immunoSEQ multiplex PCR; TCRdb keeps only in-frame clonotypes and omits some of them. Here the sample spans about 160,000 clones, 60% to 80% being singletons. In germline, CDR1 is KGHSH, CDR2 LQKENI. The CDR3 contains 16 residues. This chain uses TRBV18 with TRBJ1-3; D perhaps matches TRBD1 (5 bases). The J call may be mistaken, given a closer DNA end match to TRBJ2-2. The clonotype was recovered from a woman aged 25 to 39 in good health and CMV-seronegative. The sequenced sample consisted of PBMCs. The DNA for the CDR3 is TGTGCCAGCTCACCACCGCAGGGATGGGACACCGGGGAGCTGTTTTTT. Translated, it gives CASSPPQGWDTGELFF.